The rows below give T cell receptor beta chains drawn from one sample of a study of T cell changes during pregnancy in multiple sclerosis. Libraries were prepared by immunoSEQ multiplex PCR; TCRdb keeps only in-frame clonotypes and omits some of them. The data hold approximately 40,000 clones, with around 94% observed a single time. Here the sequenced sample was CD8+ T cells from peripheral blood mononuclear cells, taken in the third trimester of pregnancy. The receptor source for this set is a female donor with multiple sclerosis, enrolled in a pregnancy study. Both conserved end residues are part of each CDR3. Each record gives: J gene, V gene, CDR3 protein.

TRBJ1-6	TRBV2	CASSDGSPLHF
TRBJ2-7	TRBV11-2	CASSFVVPAGLAGHEQYF
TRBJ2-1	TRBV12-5	CASGYLAGYNEQFF
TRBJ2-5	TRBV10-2	CASRLAGPGETQYF
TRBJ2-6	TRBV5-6	CASSSAVVLTF
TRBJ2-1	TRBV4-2	CASGHFGTTPLHEQFF
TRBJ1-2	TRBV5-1	CASSNLRGGYTF
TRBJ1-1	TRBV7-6	CASGGSNTEAFF
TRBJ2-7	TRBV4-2	CASSQNRENPYEQYF
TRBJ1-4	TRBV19	CASSPTGSDEKLFF
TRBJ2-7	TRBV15	CATSRAWDRLTYISYEQYF
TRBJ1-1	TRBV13	CASSLVGRGLEAFF
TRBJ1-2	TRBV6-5	CASSSPLGVGGGYTF
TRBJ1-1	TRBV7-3	CASSLEPGAEAFF
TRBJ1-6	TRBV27	CASSLLQGTLHF
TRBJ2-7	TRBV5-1	CASSPGQGGLYEQYF
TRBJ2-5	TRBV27	CASSLPDREKTQYF
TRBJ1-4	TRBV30	CAWASGGGWRNEKLFF
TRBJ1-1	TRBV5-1	CASSLDRLNTEAFF
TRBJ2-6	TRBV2	CASSSRQGVPGANVLTF
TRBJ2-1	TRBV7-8	CASSFGLAGGPPSLYNEQFF
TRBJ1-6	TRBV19	CASSINGGEGNSPLHF
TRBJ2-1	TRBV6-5	CASSRDRYNEQFF
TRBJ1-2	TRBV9	CASSERPQRGHNYGYTF
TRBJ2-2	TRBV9	CASSVGLAKNTGELFF
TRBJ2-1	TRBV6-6	CASSYSDRPNEQFF
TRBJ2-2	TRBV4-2	CASSQEPSIAGGPTGELFF
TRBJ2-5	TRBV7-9	CASSLAGQSETQYF
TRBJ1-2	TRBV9	CASSGDRGLGYGYTF
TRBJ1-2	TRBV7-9	CASSLGAGFNYGYTF
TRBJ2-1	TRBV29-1	CSLWANEQFF
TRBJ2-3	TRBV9	CASGSGGDTDTQYF
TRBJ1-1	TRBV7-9	CASSFGGAEAFF
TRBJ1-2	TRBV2	CASSRDNEGYTF
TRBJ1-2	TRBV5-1	CASSSTSWGEKLNYGYTF
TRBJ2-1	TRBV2	CASSEASDYNEQFF
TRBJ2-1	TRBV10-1	CARRPGLAGASSYNEQFF
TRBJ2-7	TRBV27	CASSLRGGGAVEEQYF
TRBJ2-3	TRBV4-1	CASSQDWDYVDTQYF
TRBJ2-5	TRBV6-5	CASSWTSQESQYF
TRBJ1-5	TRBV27	CASRGFRGNQPQHF
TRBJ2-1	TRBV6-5	CASSYSMSGVNNEQFF
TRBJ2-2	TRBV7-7	CASTASGNTGELFF
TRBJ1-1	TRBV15	CATSRDTAGIFTEAFF
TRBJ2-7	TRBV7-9	CASSSDYRLVEQYF
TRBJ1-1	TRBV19	CAARQGSGTEAFF
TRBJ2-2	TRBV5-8	CASRDDRGVATTTGELFF